This TCR beta chain is drawn from a study of cytomegalovirus exposure and HLA in healthy donors (dated by TCRdb to 2015 to 2018). In terms of the full investigation: According to an earlier analysis of 550 to 700 of the donors, 150 million to 200 million T cells yielded over 100 million unique TCR beta sequences and approximately 280 Gb of sequence data. An early release covering some 640 HLA-typed donors comprised around 300 gigabases of sequencing data and 85 million to 100 million unique TCR sequences. Of the 398 genotyped donors, 75% to 85% were placed in the genetic ancestry cluster associated with self-reported Caucasian donors. The study was designed to test whether signatures of past pathogen exposure could be identified by cataloging public T cell receptors. The study profiled the T cell repertoires of 500 to 800 subjects by immunosequencing and related them to cytomegalovirus serostatus. Besides the first cohort of 500 to 700 subjects, a separate validation cohort made up of over a hundred different subjects was used. To predict cytomegalovirus infection status, the study brought together high-throughput TCR immunosequencing, statistical association of individual TCRs with disease status, and machine learning. A later analysis re-analyzed previously published TCR beta repertoires from 500 to 700 donors and added high-resolution HLA genotyping to study TCR occurrence patterns. Rather than using new phenotypic data, the later analysis identified candidate immune exposures from TCR beta sequences and from how often those sequences occurred across donors. An earlier analysis of some 500 of the donors used high-throughput TCR beta sequencing to judge whether each TCR beta V gene segment behaved as functional or pseudogenic. Donor age, sex, ethnicity and CMV serostatus were compiled alongside the repertoire data. In a later genetic analysis, genome-wide SNP genotypes for about three fifths of the roughly 670 donors were used, and that subset was treated as a discovery cohort. All discovery cohort repertoires had been generated using a single sequencing platform. Both class I and class II loci were covered by HLA typing, at four-digit resolution. Typing coverage differed by locus: A, B, C, DRB1 and DQB1 were typed in roughly 629-640 donors, DQA1 in approximately 520, DPA1 in 600 to 610, and DPB1 in 472. Because of strong linkage in the cohort, 5 or 6 DR-DQ haplotypes were treated as single units for association and clustering. Across approximately 400 genotyped donors of the cohort, an average of approximately 240,000 unique TCR beta nucleotide sequences per donor were sequenced, and roughly 20% of those sequences were non-productive.

On this clone itself: Its antigen is still unknown.

Receptor amplification or capture employed the immunoSEQ multiplex PCR assay. For the multiplex PCR, a mixture combining 60 forward primers for TCR Vbeta segments and 13 reverse primers for TCR Jbeta segments was used. The CDR3 region of rearranged TCR beta genes was amplified from genomic DNA by a multiplex PCR assay. The amplified TCR beta libraries were sequenced on the Illumina HiSeq System as 87-base-pair reads. The authors' analysis ran thus. In a later analysis, 80 million or so unique TCR beta chains were counted across the approximately 620 repertoires, and roughly 10 million of these chains were shared by at least two donors. To remove PCR and sequencing errors, raw reads were error-corrected and collapsed into unique sequences using a nearest-neighbor algorithm that merged closely related sequences. To assign V, D and J gene segments, CDR3 sequences were aligned to IMGT reference sequences. For a sequence to be retained, at least a six-nucleotide match to both a V gene segment and a J gene segment was required. A rearrangement was called productive if the CDR3 had no stop codons and remained in frame with V and J, and every other rearrangement was called non-productive. CDR3 was defined by IMGT convention, running from the second conserved V-encoded cysteine to the conserved J-encoded phenylalanine. Sequences without an unambiguous match to a single V gene segment were excluded from the earlier analysis of about 600 of the donors. An earlier analysis of around 600 of the donors classified V segments as functional when productive rearrangements were above 56.7% and as segregating when the standard deviation between donors was above 5%. To diagnose cytomegalovirus status from the catalog of TCR beta chain sequences, a statistical classification framework was built. In a later analysis, V and J genes were assigned by comparing TCR nucleotide sequences against IMGT/GENE-DB human TR gene sequences. The TCRdist pipeline was used in a later analysis to assign CDR3 sequences and most-parsimonious VDJ recombination scenarios. In a later analysis, each TCR beta chain was defined by its CDR3 amino acid sequence together with its V-gene family, and reads without a unique V-gene family were excluded. As a way to deal with suspected cross-contamination and a sequencing artifact, a later analysis dropped 500 to 700 nucleotide sequences that were highly shared and had low generation probability. A later analysis calculated a clonal expansion index for each public chain from normalized within-repertoire ranks of inferred template counts. A later analysis computed generation probabilities with a VDJ recombination model fitted to out-of-frame rearrangements, and checked the results against IGoR. In a later analysis, TCR-TCR, TCR-HLA and TCR-CMV co-occurrence was scored with hypergeometric tests, and a repertoire-size bias correction was applied to TCR pairs. To estimate false discovery rates, a later analysis permuted the HLA or CMV assignments 20 times. In a later analysis, co-occurring TCRs were grouped with DBSCAN, and TCRdist sequence similarity was added when clustering was performed within HLA-allele-positive subsets. Co-occurrence clustering excluded repertoires with fewer than 30,000 or more than 120,000 public chains, plus five with anomalous nucleotide sharing. TCRdb limited this immuneACCESS table to in-frame rearrangements with V and J called. A share of clones is missing; checked studies link under half to unresolved V genes, and the rest is unexplained. That table furnishes V, J and clone size, whereas the DNA furnished D and trimming. The table held for this sample gives about 160,000 clones. 1.5% to 2% of the sample is taken by the ten largest.

The cohort was made up of 666 healthy bone marrow donors. Cohort members were all nominally healthy when sampled, although unrecorded immune exposures were likely present. The donor tested CMV seronegative and was one of the 352 seronegative cohort members. A peripheral blood sample was provided by each donor, and peripheral blood mononuclear cells were used for TCR beta sequencing. The Qiagen DNeasy Blood Extraction Kit was used to extract genomic DNA from the blood cell samples. Overall study results and their limits: A few of the identified cytomegalovirus-associated TCR beta chains were confirmed in vitro to be specific for cytomegalovirus antigens. Because some donors lacked HLA typing at each locus, the association tests relied only on the typed subset. Broadly in line with IMGT annotations, most TCR beta V segments showed up in productive rearrangements about 87% or about 30% of the time in an earlier analysis of approximately 640 of the donors. The authors suggested that the approach could potentially be extended to other disease states and immunological phenotypes. The classifier was reported to diagnose cytomegalovirus status with high specificity and sensitivity in both the original cohort and the validation cohort. Immune exposure information for the cohort was limited to CMV serostatus. Correlated functional status among segregating V segments might reflect linkage disequilibrium, but an unknown experimental factor could not be ruled out. At a false discovery rate of 0.05, a later analysis linked 15,000 to 20,000 TCR beta sequences to specific HLA alleles. Most CMV-associated TCR beta chains appeared to be HLA-restricted in a later analysis, and the HLA associations seemed to be driven largely by CMV exposure. When HLA alleles, especially DR and DQ, strongly co-occurred, attributing TCR associations to individual alleles was difficult. A group of highly shared sequence variants was considered likely to be a technical artifact of the sequencing pipeline. A further reported finding was that TCR beta sequences accurately predicted the HLA-A and HLA-B alleles for most subjects in the first cohort. According to a later genetic analysis, donors in an Asian-associated ancestry cluster had fewer N-insertions in productive TCRs than the roughly 670-donor mean. V-gene and J-gene trimming of TCR beta chains was associated with a missense DCLRE1C variant in a later genetic analysis, and the association was replicated in an independent cohort. Presence/absence analyses assumed roughly uniform sequencing depth across donors, an assumption that may not hold. Roughly 15 rarely observed V segments, including chromosome 9 orphons, were excluded from the earlier analysis of approximately 500 of the donors because counts were too low. A total of 150 to 200 TCR beta chains were listed by the study as associated with cytomegalovirus. The cohort was sequenced for TCR beta chains only, and without alpha or paired-chain data the features that could be detected were limited. In a later analysis, TCR association rates were found to vary across HLA loci, with the most associated TCRs seen for DRB1 alleles and the fewest for HLA-C alleles. Most TCR sequences were observed very rarely across donors, whereas some public TCRs were present in many individuals. According to a later analysis, parvovirus B19, influenza, CMV and Epstein-Barr virus appeared linked to several top co-occurrence clusters. A later analysis found that HLA-associated TCR beta chains were more clonally expanded and had lower generation probabilities than equally common non-associated chains.

The sample consisted of PBMCs. The sequence derives from a woman between 45 and 60 years old in good health and CMV-seronegative.

CDR3 region: CASFGGPTNEKLFF. The nucleotides are TGTGCCAGTTTCGGAGGGCCAACTAATGAAAAACTGTTTTTT. The V and J segments used are TRBV19 and TRBJ1-4; the D gene lacks a confident call. The junction carries 10 bases between V and J, which are trimmed by 8 bases and 0 bases respectively. The CDR3 has 14 amino acids, counting the end cysteine and phenylalanine. Just CDR3 DNA is preserved here, 42 bases in frame from base 1. The CDR1 and CDR2 encoded by the germline V gene (reference sequence) are LNHDA and SQIVND.